The 7 T cell receptor beta chains in this list originate from one sample, sequenced in a study of shared clonotypes between healthy human individuals. Profiling relied on immunoSEQ multiplex PCR, and the TCRdb table lists in-frame clones only, not all of them. The table records 1.6 million or so clones, around 98.5% of them present only once. Sequenced: naive CD4+ T cells sorted from blood. The subset here: CD45RA+ positively selected. The receptors were sampled from a man in his thirties or forties in good health.

The gene calls are TRBV28 and TRBJ2-7; D gene uncertain. The CDR3 covers 13 residues. The V and J ends lost 8 bases and 5 bases respectively, with 16 bases between them. The germline CDR1 and CDR2 sequences are MDHEN and SYDVKM. CDR3 in DNA: TGTGCCAGCGCTACACCCTCGAGAGACGAGCAGTACTTC. This encodes CASATPSRDEQYF.

The V call is TRBV19, the J call TRBJ2-1; 8 bases map to TRBD1. The J segment lost 4 bases and the V segment lost 5 bases, leaving 4 bases of the junction unmatched. The CDR3 totals 14 residues. The germline gives CDR1 LNHDA, CDR2 SQIVND (reference sequence). CDR3 nucleotides: TGTGCCAGTAGTCCGGGACAGGAGTACAATGAGCAGTTCTTC. This translates into CASSPGQEYNEQFF.

The rearrangement joins TRBV6-1 to TRBJ2-6, with D perhaps given as TRBD1 or TRBD2 (5 bases each). There are 18 residues in the CDR3. Per the germline V gene, CDR1 is MNHNS and CDR2 is SASEGT. V dropped 1 base and J dropped 2 bases, with 15 bases sitting between them. For the CDR3, the DNA is TGTGCCAGCAGTGAAGAGGGACCCGACATTGCTGGGGCCAACGTCCTGACTTTC. Amino acid sequence: CASSEEGPDIAGANVLTF.

The chain employs TRBV5-1 and TRBJ2-1; D gene uncertain. CDR1 is SGHRS, CDR2 YFSETQ, per germline. Trimming cost V 4 bases and J 6 bases, with 11 bases left between them. The CDR3 runs 13 residues. CDR3 in amino acids: CASSDDRLNEQFF. The CDR3 nucleotides read TGCGCCAGCAGCGACGACCGACTCAATGAGCAGTTCTTC.

For the CDR3, the DNA is TGTGCCTGGAGTGTACGGATCTACGAGCAGTACTTC. Residues: CAWSVRIYEQYF. The rearrangement links TRBV30 to TRBJ2-7; D remains ambiguous. This CDR3 contains 12 residues. V gave up 0 bases and J gave up 3 bases, with 6 bases separating them. Germline lookup yields CDR1 GTSNPN and CDR2 SVGIG (reference sequence).

The chain links TRBV10-2 to TRBJ1-3, with D unclear. CDR1 WSHSY and CDR2 SAAADI come from the germline V gene. The CDR3 is 15 residues long. Trimming removed 4 bases at V and 0 bases at J, with 10 bases between. The CDR3: CASSVYLFSGNTIYF. In nucleotides, the CDR3 is TGCGCCAGCAGTGTTTACTTATTCTCTGGAAACACCATATATTTT.

This clone showed up just once. The genes are TRBV20-1 and TRBJ1-1, with D uncertain. The CDR3 has 10 residues. Looked up from germline, CDR1 is DFQATT and CDR2 is SNEGSKA (reference sequence). Trimming removed 7 bases at V and 7 bases at J, with 10 bases between. The CDR3 region has the DNA TGCAGTGTAAACCGTATTGAAGCTTTCTTT. Translated: CSVNRIEAFF.